A selection of T cell receptor beta chains follows, all from one sample in a study of vaccination and CD4 T cells after COVID-19. These receptors have no identified antigens. TCRdb ran MiXCR on the PCR reads and lists one entry per CDR3 protein. The sample includes roughly 23,000 distinct CDR3 sequences, around 42% of them seen just once. The sample here was CD4+ T cells from blood, cultured in vitro, taken before SARS-CoV-2 vaccination. The source of these receptors is a human donor who received a COVID-19 vaccine. The CDR3 runs from the conserved cysteine through the conserved F or W. A D gene is named only where the DNA matches it firmly. A clone size is listed for some rows: how often the clone was seen (once, few, many), or a class if it is expanded.

>TRBD1|15|TRBJ1-2|few|TRBV12-3/TRBV12-4
CASSRSRTGNYGYTF
TGTGCCAGCAGCAGGTCCCGGACAGGCAACTATGGCTACACCTTC
>TRBD2|15|TRBJ2-3|.|TRBV27
CASSPRLAWGDTQYF
TGTGCCAGCAGTCCCCGACTAGCCTGGGGAGATACGCAGTATTTT
>TRBD2|16|TRBJ2-1|.|TRBV7-8
CASSPMTSVNGNEQFF
TGTGCCAGCAGCCCGATGACTAGCGTGAATGGGAATGAGCAGTTCTTC
>TRBD1|15|TRBJ2-3|.|TRBV12-5
CASGSGQVITDTQYF
TGTGCTAGTGGTTCGGGACAGGTTATCACAGATACGCAGTATTTT
>TRBD2|17|TRBJ2-5|.|TRBV11-3
CASSLGLRGLAEETQYF
TGTGCCAGCAGCTTAGGTCTGCGGGGACTAGCAGAGGAGACCCAGTACTTC
>.|13|TRBJ2-5|.|TRBV9
CASSVGGEETQYF
TGTGCCAGCAGCGTAGGGGGGGAAGAGACCCAGTACTTC
>.|14|TRBJ1-5|.|TRBV23-1
CASRSIYSNQPQHF
TGCGCCAGCAGATCGATTTATAGCAATCAGCCCCAGCATTTT
>TRBD1|16|TRBJ2-3|.|TRBV10-3
CAISDLQGRYTDTQYF
TGTGCCATCAGTGACCTACAGGGGAGATACACAGATACGCAGTATTTT
>TRBD2|14|TRBJ2-5|.|TRBV29-1
CSVGLAAYQETQYF
TGCAGCGTCGGACTAGCCGCGTACCAAGAGACCCAGTACTTC
>TRBD2|17|TRBJ2-1|.|TRBV4-2
CASSQDHSSGEYNEQFF
TGTGCCAGCAGCCAAGATCACTCTAGCGGGGAGTACAATGAGCAGTTCTTC
>.|14|TRBJ2-3|.|TRBV4-2
CASSRELTTDTQYF
TGTGCCAGCAGCCGCGAACTTACCACAGATACGCAGTATTTT
>.|13|TRBJ1-2|.|TRBV14
CASSRQSAYGYTF
TGTGCCAGCAGTCGACAGTCTGCCTATGGCTACACCTTC
>.|14|TRBJ1-2|.|TRBV9
CASSVGGPAGGYTF
TGTGCCAGCAGCGTAGGGGGCCCCGCCGGGGGCTACACCTTC
>.|13|TRBJ2-2|.|TRBV7-3
CASARPSTGELFF
TGTGCCAGTGCCAGACCCTCCACCGGGGAGCTGTTTTTT
>TRBD1|13|TRBJ1-5|few|TRBV20-1
CSAGQTFNQPQHF
TGCAGTGCGGGACAGACTTTTAATCAGCCCCAGCATTTT
>TRBD1|17|TRBJ1-2|few|TRBV12-3/TRBV12-4
CASSLRRQGTTKRGYTF
TGTGCCAGCAGTTTAAGGAGACAGGGTACCACGAAGCGTGGCTACACCTTC
>TRBD1|16|TRBJ1-1|.|TRBV5-4
CASSSGQGLFLAEAFF
TGTGCCAGCAGCAGCGGACAGGGCCTCTTTTTAGCGGAAGCTTTCTTT
>.|15|TRBJ2-7|.|TRBV20-1
CSAEGGASLSYEQYF
TGCAGTGCTGAGGGGGGGGCCTCTTTATCCTACGAGCAGTACTTC
>.|14|TRBJ1-2|few|TRBV27
CASSLRQVGYGYTF
TGTGCCAGCAGTTTACGGCAGGTGGGCTATGGCTACACCTTC
>TRBD1|13|TRBJ1-2|few|TRBV20-1
CSARRDSFYGYTF
TGCAGTGCTAGAAGGGACAGCTTCTATGGCTACACCTTC
>TRBD1|13|TRBJ1-5|.|TRBV2
CASSTGGLQPQHF
TGTGCCAGCAGCACAGGGGGCCTTCAGCCCCAGCATTTT
>.|14|TRBJ1-3|.|TRBV27
CASSPTGYGNTIHF
TGTGCCAGCAGCCCAACAGGGTATGGAAACACCATACATTTT
>TRBD2|13|TRBJ2-5|once|TRBV12-3/TRBV12-4
CASNGGGLETQYF
TGTGCCAGCAACGGGGGGGGCTTGGAGACCCAGTACTTC
>TRBD1|12|TRBJ1-6|.|TRBV10-1
CASSQGDSPLHF
TGCGCCAGCAGTCAGGGGGATTCACCCCTCCACTTT
>.|16|TRBJ1-3|.|TRBV21-1
CASSKESPEPVNTIYF
TGTGCCAGCAGCAAAGAGAGTCCTGAACCTGTAAACACCATATATTTT
>.|15|TRBJ1-2|.|TRBV5-6
CASSYPPQLNYGYTF
TGTGCCAGCAGTTACCCGCCCCAGCTTAACTATGGCTACACCTTC
>TRBD1|16|TRBJ2-7|few|TRBV6-5
CASSYSGTGGFYEQYF
TGTGCCAGCAGTTACTCCGGGACAGGGGGTTTCTACGAGCAGTACTTC
>.|11|TRBJ1-2|.|TRBV12-5
CASGHPLGYTF
TGTGCTAGTGGCCACCCCTTAGGCTACACCTTC
>TRBD1|11|TRBJ1-2|.|TRBV20-1
CSATGGYGYTF
TGCAGTGCTACAGGGGGCTATGGCTACACCTTC
>.|15|TRBJ1-5|.|TRBV20-1
CSAIGPGRGNQPQHF
TGCAGTGCCATAGGACCGGGGAGGGGGAATCAGCCCCAGCATTTT
>TRBD1|13|TRBJ2-5|.|TRBV30
CAWSSRGRETQYF
TGTGCCTGGAGTAGCAGGGGGCGAGAGACCCAGTACTTC
>.|12|TRBJ1-3|.|TRBV10-3
CATLETGNTIYF
TGTGCCACCCTTGAGACTGGAAACACCATATATTTT
>.|16|TRBJ1-2|.|TRBV21-1
CASSPLPGRQRDGYTF
TGTGCCAGCAGCCCCCTCCCTGGCAGGCAGCGGGATGGCTACACCTTC
>.|12|TRBJ1-1|.|TRBV12-3/TRBV12-4
CASRRQDGAGLF
TGTGCCAGCAGGCGACAAGACGGCGCAGGTCTCTTT
>.|14|TRBJ1-2|.|TRBV7-9
CASSLNRRNYGYTF
TGTGCCAGCAGCTTAAACCGCAGGAACTATGGCTACACCTTC
>.|11|TRBJ1-2|.|TRBV6-1
CASRGNYGYTF
TGTGCCAGTAGGGGGAACTATGGCTACACCTTC
>TRBD2|16|TRBJ2-1|few|TRBV24-1
CATSDTSGGGFNEQFF
TGTGCCACCAGTGACACTAGCGGGGGGGGCTTCAATGAGCAGTTCTTC
>TRBD1|13|TRBJ1-1|few|TRBV5-4
CASSTDRHTEAFF
TGTGCCAGCAGCACGGACAGGCACACTGAAGCTTTCTTT
>.|16|TRBJ1-6|.|TRBV5-1
CASSLKWPGEGSPLHF
TGCGCCAGCAGCTTGAAGTGGCCCGGGGAAGGTTCACCCCTCCACTTT
>TRBD2|13|TRBJ2-1|.|TRBV6-1
CASRLAGYNEQFF
TGTGCCAGCAGACTAGCGGGGTACAATGAGCAGTTCTTC
>.|15|TRBJ2-1|.|TRBV15
CATSRAGLASGEQFF
TGTGCCACCAGCAGAGCCGGACTGGCCTCAGGGGAGCAGTTCTTC
>TRBD1|14|TRBJ1-1|.|TRBV19
CASIRTGNRAEAFF
TGTGCCAGTATTCGGACAGGGAATCGTGCTGAAGCTTTCTTT
>TRBD2|15|TRBJ2-5|.|TRBV6-2/TRBV6-3
CASVEAGLLMETQYF
TGTGCCAGCGTTGAAGCGGGACTCCTCATGGAGACCCAGTACTTC
>TRBD1|14|TRBJ2-1|.|TRBV20-1
CSAPGGRGRREQFF
TGCAGTGCCCCGGGCGGCAGGGGGCGGCGTGAGCAGTTCTTC
>.|13|TRBJ1-5|.|TRBV6-1
CASSDGSNQPQHF
TGTGCCAGCAGCGACGGAAGCAATCAGCCCCAGCATTTT